The rows below give T cell receptor beta chains drawn from one sample of a study of graft-versus-host responses after intestinal transplantation. TCRdb's table, derived via immunoSEQ multiplex PCR, lists solely in-frame clones and lacks some. In the table there are 90,000 to 95,000 clones, over 75% of which are singletons. The antigens of these receptors remain unknown. The specimen comprised unstimulated CD8+ T cells sorted from spleen or lymph node cells, sampled before intestinal transplant. The source of these receptors is a human donor who received an intestinal transplant. CDR3s include the opening cysteine and the closing phenylalanine or tryptophan. D genes are given only for firm matches. Rows may omit the clone size; those that give it use once, few, many or a size class.

v_gene	d_gene	abundance	j_gene	CDR3aa	CDR3nt
TRBV7-2	NA	once	TRBJ2-1	CASSPTWDKAIYNEQFF	TGTGCCAGCAGCCCGACATGGGACAAAGCAATTTACAATGAGCAGTTCTTC
TRBV27	TRBD2	NA	TRBJ2-7	CASSFGTSYSYEQYF	TGTGCCAGCAGTTTCGGGACTAGCTACTCCTACGAGCAGTACTTC
TRBV5-1	TRBD1	NA	TRBJ2-7	CASSSGTGPEQYF	TGCGCCAGCAGCTCCGGGACAGGCCCCGAGCAGTACTTC
TRBV11-2	TRBD1	NA	TRBJ2-7	CASSSNPRDRSYEQYF	TGTGCCAGCAGCTCAAACCCCCGGGACAGGTCCTACGAGCAGTACTTC
TRBV19	NA	NA	TRBJ2-5	CASSTRGYQETQYF	TGTGCCAGTAGTACTAGGGGATACCAAGAGACCCAGTACTTC
TRBV19	NA	NA	TRBJ2-2	CASSIAGPGELFF	TGTGCCAGTAGTATTGCAGGGCCCGGGGAGCTGTTTTTT
TRBV28	TRBD2	NA	TRBJ2-1	CASSLWASGRLNEQFF	TGTGCCAGCAGTTTATGGGCGAGCGGGAGGTTGAATGAGCAGTTCTTC
TRBV7-9	NA	NA	TRBJ1-5	CASSPWGEACIGNQPQHF	TGTGCCAGCAGCCCCTGGGGGGAAGCGTGTATTGGCAATCAGCCCCAGCATTTT
TRBV21-1	NA	NA	TRBJ2-4	CASSKEIRTGDVINKNIQYF	TGTGCCAGCAGCAAAGAAATCCGGACAGGCGACGTAATTAACAAAAACATTCAGTACTTC
TRBV18	NA	once	TRBJ2-7	CASSPPDRVSSYEQYF	TGTGCCAGCTCACCTCCCGATCGCGTAAGCTCCTACGAGCAGTACTTC
TRBV7-8	NA	NA	TRBJ2-7	CASSLSSYEQYF	TGTGCCAGCAGCTTAAGCTCCTACGAGCAGTACTTC
TRBV7-9	NA	NA	TRBJ1-6	CALLGVWDNSPLHF	TGTGCCCTTTTAGGGGTGTGGGATAATTCACCCCTCCACTTT
TRBV28	NA	NA	TRBJ1-1	CASSFQATSTEAFF	TGTGCCAGCAGTTTCCAGGCAACTTCCACTGAAGCTTTCTTT
TRBV5-5	TRBD1	NA	TRBJ1-2	CASNPGQGYYGYTF	TGTGCCAGCAACCCGGGACAGGGTTACTATGGCTACACCTTC
TRBV11-2	NA	NA	TRBJ2-3	CASSLGGREADTQYF	TGTGCCAGCAGCTTAGGCGGCAGGGAGGCAGATACGCAGTATTTT
TRBV2	TRBD2	NA	TRBJ2-1	CASNPSGGSVNEQFF	TGTGCCAGCAACCCAAGCGGGGGGTCCGTTAATGAGCAGTTCTTC
TRBV27	NA	NA	TRBJ2-5	CASARRGDQETQYF	TGTGCCAGCGCCCGACGGGGTGACCAAGAGACCCAGTACTTC
TRBV30	NA	few	TRBJ1-1	CAWGGINTEAFF	TGTGCCTGGGGGGGGATTAACACTGAAGCTTTCTTT
TRBV7-9	NA	NA	TRBJ2-1	CASSFNNEQFF	TGTGCCAGCAGCTTTAACAATGAGCAGTTCTTC
TRBV7-8	TRBD1	NA	TRBJ2-3	CASRTGVGADTQYF	TGTGCCAGCAGGACAGGGGTGGGCGCAGATACGCAGTATTTT
TRBV7-6	NA	NA	TRBJ2-1	CASSLFAGSYNEQFF	TGTGCCAGCAGCTTATTCGCCGGCTCCTACAATGAGCAGTTCTTC
TRBV28	TRBD2	NA	TRBJ2-3	CASSRQTSGSTDTQYF	TGTGCCAGCAGCCGCCAGACTAGCGGGTCCACAGATACGCAGTATTTT
TRBV5-6	NA	NA	TRBJ2-6	CASSLGQSGANVLTF	TGTGCCAGCAGCTTAGGACAGTCTGGGGCCAACGTCCTGACTTTC
TRBV4-3	TRBD1	NA	TRBJ2-7	CASSPGQGSYEQYF	TGCGCCAGCAGCCCGGGACAGGGCTCCTACGAGCAGTACTTC
TRBV7-9	TRBD2	NA	TRBJ2-5	CASGGGQETQYF	TGTGCCAGTGGGGGGGGCCAAGAGACCCAGTACTTC
TRBV7-2	TRBD1	NA	TRBJ1-1	CASSEMTGSTEAFF	TGTGCCAGCAGCGAAATGACAGGGAGCACTGAAGCTTTCTTT
TRBV5-3	NA	NA	TRBJ2-1	CARLGLDYPYNEQFF	TGTGCCAGATTGGGTTTGGACTACCCCTACAATGAGCAGTTCTTC
TRBV28	TRBD1	NA	TRBJ2-7	CASSLDRGYYEQYF	TGTGCCAGCAGTTTGGACAGGGGATACTACGAGCAGTACTTC
TRBV19	TRBD2	NA	TRBJ2-7	CASSPGGVYEQYF	TGTGCCAGTAGCCCCGGGGGGGTCTACGAGCAGTACTTC
TRBV7-2	TRBD1	NA	TRBJ1-6	CASSPGQGDNSPLHF	TGTGCCAGCAGCCCGGGACAGGGAGATAATTCACCCCTCCACTTT
TRBV27	NA	NA	TRBJ2-1	CASSLSFPPYNEQFF	TGTGCCAGCAGTTTATCCTTCCCCCCCTACAATGAGCAGTTCTTC
TRBV2	NA	few	TRBJ2-7	CATTLTESTTSSYEQYF	TGTGCCACCACACTGACAGAATCCACCACAAGCTCCTACGAGCAGTACTTC
TRBV28	TRBD1	NA	TRBJ2-7	CASSSEGAAFYEQYF	TGTGCCAGCAGTAGCGAGGGGGCCGCCTTTTACGAGCAGTACTTC
TRBV7-3	TRBD1	NA	TRBJ2-3	CASSLRTGNADTQYF	TGTGCCAGCAGCTTGCGGACAGGGAACGCAGATACGCAGTATTTT
TRBV7-9	NA	NA	TRBJ1-4	CASSLRTRLNEKLFF	TGTGCCAGCAGCTTAAGGACACGACTCAATGAAAAACTGTTTTTT
TRBV27	TRBD2	NA	TRBJ2-5	CASSLVGGRGETQYF	TGTGCCAGCAGTTTAGTCGGCGGGAGGGGAGAGACCCAGTACTTC
TRBV4-3	NA	NA	TRBJ1-2	CASSQVQGRDYGYTF	TGCGCCAGCAGCCAAGTTCAGGGGCGCGACTATGGCTACACCTTC
TRBV5-1	NA	NA	TRBJ2-7	CASSRGGVSGNYEQYF	TGCGCCAGCAGCCGGGGTGGGGTTAGCGGAAACTACGAGCAGTACTTC
TRBV7-9	NA	NA	TRBJ2-3	CASSLVGGWGDTQYF	TGTGCCAGCAGCTTAGTAGGGGGTTGGGGAGATACGCAGTATTTT
TRBV4-1	TRBD2	NA	TRBJ2-7	CASSPRAGVYEQYF	TGCGCCAGCAGCCCCCGGGCGGGGGTCTACGAGCAGTACTTC
TRBV5-6	NA	few	TRBJ1-4	CASSLVQATNEKLFF	TGTGCCAGCAGCTTGGTCCAGGCAACTAATGAAAAACTGTTTTTT
TRBV13	NA	NA	TRBJ2-3	CASSLRLSTDTQYF	TGTGCCAGCAGCCTTCGACTCAGCACAGATACGCAGTATTTT
TRBV5-1	TRBD2	NA	TRBJ2-3	CASSFRAGNTDTQYF	TGCGCCAGCAGCTTCCGAGCGGGGAACACAGATACGCAGTATTTT
TRBV4-1	NA	NA	TRBJ2-3	CASSQDPSSSTDTQYF	TGCGCCAGCAGCCAAGATCCTAGTTCGAGCACAGATACGCAGTATTTT
TRBV4-3	NA	NA	TRBJ1-1	CASSQGLASNTEAFF	TGCGCCAGCAGCCAAGGTCTAGCGTCAAACACTGAAGCTTTCTTT
TRBV15	TRBD1	NA	TRBJ2-3	CATRDRASGTDTQYF	TGTGCCACCAGGGACAGGGCCTCAGGCACAGATACGCAGTATTTT
TRBV27	TRBD2	NA	TRBJ2-1	CASSFGGLAGHEQFF	TGTGCCAGCAGTTTTGGGGGACTAGCGGGACATGAGCAGTTCTTC
TRBV29-1	TRBD1	NA	TRBJ2-5	CSVEDRARQGLGQETQYF	TGCAGCGTTGAAGATCGGGCAAGACAGGGTTTGGGGCAAGAGACCCAGTACTTC
TRBV5-1	NA	once	TRBJ2-1	CASSLVAQGSYNEQFF	TGCGCCAGCAGCTTGGTTGCGCAGGGGTCCTACAATGAGCAGTTCTTC
TRBV27	NA	NA	TRBJ2-1	CASSLLWGAYNEQFF	TGTGCCAGCAGTCTACTATGGGGGGCCTACAATGAGCAGTTCTTC
TRBV7-9	NA	NA	TRBJ2-7	CASSFSGGQEQYF	TGTGCCAGCAGCTTCTCCGGGGGACAGGAGCAGTACTTC
TRBV27	TRBD1	once	TRBJ2-7	CASGAGAGGYEQYF	TGTGCCAGCGGGGCCGGGGCAGGGGGCTACGAGCAGTACTTC
TRBV6-5	TRBD1	NA	TRBJ2-2	CASSYSTGGTGELFF	TGTGCCAGCAGTTACTCGACAGGGGGCACCGGGGAGCTGTTTTTT
TRBV4-1	TRBD1	NA	TRBJ2-2	CASSHDRGQGGELFF	TGCGCCAGCAGCCACGACAGGGGCCAGGGGGGGGAGCTGTTTTTT
TRBV7-9	TRBD1	NA	TRBJ2-7	CASSSDRGVYEQYF	TGTGCCAGCAGCTCGGACAGGGGCGTCTACGAGCAGTACTTC